These 29 T cell receptor beta chains came from one sample sequenced in a study of shared clonotypes between healthy human individuals. CD45RO-negative, CCR7-positively selected cells formed the naive CD8 fraction, excluding terminally differentiated effector memory CD45RA+ cells. Profiled with immunoSEQ multiplex PCR; TCRdb holds only in-frame clones, not every one. The table has a few million clones, 93% seen once. The sequencing input was naive CD8+ T cells from PBMCs. The receptors shown here come from a man between 18 and 29 years old in good health. Some clones in this sample may be carry-over from other donors' samples.

This clone was observed a handful of times. The genes are TRBV19 and TRBJ1-1; 8 nucleotides align to TRBD1. CDR3 length equals 14 residues. Germline CDR1 LNHDA, CDR2 SQIVND (reference sequence). V shed 6 bases, J shed 2 bases, and the junction held 5 bases outside the gene matches. Here the CDR3 DNA reads TGTGCCAGTAGGATGACAGGGGCAAACACTGAAGCTTTCTTT. It translates to CASRMTGANTEAFF.

Notes on this clone: With a much larger clone just one base away, this may be a read error. The chain links TRBV27 to TRBJ2-2, with 12 nucleotides matching TRBD2. The CDR3 totals 15 residues. V shed 5 bases and J 4 bases; nucleotides not matched to a gene: 2. Looked up from germline, CDR1 is MNHEY and CDR2 is SMNVEV (reference sequence). The CDR3 reads CASSELAGGTGELFF. DNA for the CDR3: TGTGCCAGCAGTGAACTAGCGGGAGGCACCGGGGAGCTGTTTTTT.

This clone was detected once. This chain connects TRBV7-9 to TRBJ1-1; D remains unclear. Between the trimmed V and J ends, which lost 3 bases and 6 bases, there was a span of 11 bases. From germline, CDR1 is SEHNR and CDR2 FQNEAQ (reference sequence). CDR3 length: 13 amino acids. The DNA of the CDR3 is TGTGCCAGCAGCTTCGATAACATCCCTGAAGCTTTCTTT. Protein product: CASSFDNIPEAFF.

This chain joins TRBV30 and TRBJ1-5; 9 bases are a match to TRBD1. This CDR3 has 14 amino acids. Germline CDR1 is GTSNPN and CDR2 is SVGIG (reference sequence). J lost 5 bases, V lost 6 bases, and 8 bases had no gene match. The CDR3, as DNA: TGTGCCTGCCGGACAGGGGAGGGAGATCAGCCCCAGCATTTT. Protein product: CACRTGEGDQPQHF.

The CDR3 loop is CASSPVGTGDPSRSGNTIYF. CDR3 bases: TGTGCCAGCAGCCCAGTGGGGACAGGGGATCCGAGTCGCTCTGGAAACACCATATATTTT. The chain joins TRBV13 to TRBJ1-3; 10 nucleotides line up with TRBD1. The CDR3 loop spans 20 amino acids. Germline CDR1 reads PRHDT; CDR2 reads FYEKMQ (reference sequence). The J segment lost 0 bases and the V segment lost 5 bases, leaving 16 bases of the junction unmatched.

This chain links TRBV7-9 with TRBJ2-3; perhaps TRBD2 as D (8 bases). Trimming took 11 bases from V and 5 from J, leaving 20 bases between them. This CDR3 is 14 amino acids long. Per the germline V gene, CDR1 is SEHNR and CDR2 is FQNEAQ (reference sequence). CDR3 residues: CAAGGAGEIDTQYF. The DNA for the CDR3 is TGTGCCGCAGGGGGAGCGGGAGAGATAGATACGCAGTATTTT.

V usage is TRBV7-5 and J usage is TRBJ2-5; no check of the table's D call, TRBD2, against the DNA was made. TRBV7-5 is a pseudogene segment. CDR3 length: 18 residues. CDR3 in amino acids: CARSPPQRREVMGETQYF. DNA for the CDR3: TGTGCCAGAAGCCCCCCTCAAAGGCGGGAGGTCATGGGAGAGACCCAGTACTTC.

The CDR3 DNA sequence: TGTGCCAGCAGCGGGGACAGGACCTACAATGAGCAGTTCTTC. Protein product: CASSGDRTYNEQFF. This chain uses TRBV13 with TRBJ2-1, with 8 bases aligning to TRBD1. Germline V gives CDR1 PRHDT, CDR2 FYEKMQ (reference sequence). This CDR3 contains 14 residues. Germline trimming cut 5 bases from V and 2 bases from J; bases unmatched to any gene: 2.

The chain is built from TRBV5-4 and TRBJ1-1, with TRBD1 as a possible D gene (5 bases). This CDR3 is built from 12 residues. Between the trimmed V and J ends, which lost 4 bases and 3 bases, there was a span of 7 bases. From germline, CDR1 is SGHNT and CDR2 YYREEE (reference sequence). The chain's CDR3 is CASSGGDTEAFF. The CDR3 nucleotides are TGTGCCAGCAGCGGGGGGGACACTGAAGCTTTCTTT. The variable domain in full, completed from reference TRBV5-4 and TRBJ1-1, reads ETGVTQSPTHLIKTRGQQVTLRCSSQSGHNTVSWYQQALGQGPQFIFQYYREEENGRGNFPPRFSGLQFPNYSSELNVNALELDDSALYLCASSGGDTEAFFGQGTRLTVV.

This chain uses TRBV7-8 with TRBJ2-7; D is unresolved. The CDR3 consists of 12 residues. Germline lookup yields CDR1 SGHVS and CDR2 FQNEAQ. V was shortened by 3 bases and J by 3 bases, with 6 bases between the two germline ends. CDR3 loop: CASSFGDYEQYF. CDR3 DNA sequence: TGTGCCAGCAGCTTTGGGGACTACGAGCAGTACTTC.

V usage is TRBV6-6 and J usage is TRBJ1-5; D unresolved. Germline V lookup: CDR1 MNHNY, CDR2 SVGAGI (reference sequence). The CDR3 totals 15 residues. V lost 4 bases and J lost 0, with 10 bases in between. The CDR3 DNA is TGTGCCAGCAGTTCTTCCAGGTATAGCAATCAGCCCCAGCATTTT. This encodes CASSSSRYSNQPQHF.

The gene calls are TRBV7-9 and TRBJ2-3; the D gene could be TRBD1 or TRBD2 (6 bases each). V gave up 2 bases and J gave up 3 bases, with 15 bases separating them. This CDR3 region has 16 residues. Germline assignment: CDR1 SEHNR and CDR2 FQNEAQ (reference sequence). The CDR3 DNA reads TGTGCCAGCAGCTTATGGGGGGCGACGAGGACAGATACGCAGTATTTT. It codes for CASSLWGATRTDTQYF.

The chain employs TRBV9 and TRBJ1-2; no clear D. Germline CDR1 is SGDLS and CDR2 is YYNGEE. This CDR3 has 15 amino acids. V was shortened by 0 bases and J by 0 bases, with 9 bases between the two germline ends. CDR3: CASSVGGSSNYGYTF. The DNA for the CDR3 is TGTGCCAGCAGCGTAGGAGGCAGCTCTAACTATGGCTACACCTTC.

The chain recombines TRBV27 with TRBJ2-1; D is possibly TRBD2 (6 bases). V dropped 5 bases and J dropped 4 bases, with 15 bases sitting between them. This CDR3 region has 15 residues. Germline CDR1 and CDR2: MNHEY and SMNVEV (reference sequence). CDR3 region: CASSPFSGPYNEQFF. CDR3 DNA: TGTGCCAGCAGTCCCTTCAGCGGGCCGTACAATGAGCAGTTCTTC.

The sample holds one count of this clone. The CDR3 DNA reads TGTGCCAGTAGGACAGAAGATAATGAAAAACTGTTTTTT. Translation: CASRTEDNEKLFF. J is TRBJ1-4 and V is TRBV19; D perhaps matches TRBD1 (5 bases). V was pared by 6 bases and J by 4 bases, with 9 bases between. Per the germline V gene, CDR1 is LNHDA and CDR2 is SQIVND (reference sequence). This CDR3 is built from 13 residues.

V is TRBV29-1 and J is TRBJ1-3; a possible D gene is TRBD1 (5 bases). Trimming shortened V by 2 bases and J by 7 bases, and 12 bases separated the two germline ends. Germline V gene data show CDR1 as SQVTM and CDR2 as ANQGSEA. The CDR3 length is 13 residues. The CDR3 reads CSVESGRRNTIYF. Written as DNA, the CDR3 is TGCAGCGTTGAATCAGGGAGGCGTAACACCATATATTTT.

In regard to this clone: Other nucleotide sequences in the sample specify the same CDR3. The J gene is TRBJ2-7, the V gene TRBV5-6; D remains unclear. Germline CDR1 is SGHDT and CDR2 is YYEEEE. CDR3 length: 14 amino acids. Trimming shortened V by 0 bases and J by 0 bases, and 7 bases separated the two germline ends. CDR3 coding DNA: TGTGCCAGCAGCTTGGGCGTCAGCTCCTACGAGCAGTACTTC. Amino acids: CASSLGVSSYEQYF.

The V and J genes are TRBV11-2 and TRBJ1-6, with 8 bases that match TRBD1. The length of the CDR3 is 16 residues. The trim removed 5 bases at V and 6 bases at J, leaving 9 bases unmatched. Germline lookup yields CDR1 SGHAT and CDR2 FQNNGV. CDR3 sequence (DNA): TGTGCCAGCAGCCCCCGGACAGGGATGTTTAATTCACCCCTCCACTTT. This gives the protein CASSPRTGMFNSPLHF. Drawing the rest from reference TRBV11-2 and TRBJ1-6, the complete variable domain is EAGVAQSPRYKIIEKRQSVAFWCNPISGHATLYWYQQILGQGPKLLIQFQNNGVVDDSQLPKDRFSAERLKGVDSTLKIQPAKLEDSAVYLCASSPRTGMFNSPLHFGNGTRLTVT.

Remarks on this clone: Its ends do not fully match the called genes, so a read error is possible. The chain recombines TRBV4-1 with TRBJ2-6; TRBD2 is a possible D gene (6 bases). This CDR3 region has 19 residues. CDR1 is MGHRA and CDR2 is YSYEKL in the germline V gene. CDR3 sequence reads: CASSQDRGSLSSGTNVLTF. CDR3 coding DNA: TGCGCCAGCAGCCAAGATCGGGGGAGCCTTTCGTCTGGGACCAACGTCCTGACTTTC.

CDR3: CASSPSGAFISYTF. CDR3 DNA: TGTGCCAGCAGTCCCAGCGGGGCCTTTATTAGCTACACCTTC. This chain connects TRBV28 to TRBJ1-2, with a possible D match to TRBD1 (5 bases). Trimming took off 5 bases at V and 9 bases at J, with 19 bases between the two ends. The germline gives CDR1 MDHEN, CDR2 SYDVKM. The CDR3 totals 14 residues.

The chain couples TRBV27 to TRBJ2-2; 9 bases match TRBD1. V was pared by 7 bases and J by 3 bases, with 6 bases of the junction left unmatched. Germline lookup yields CDR1 MNHEY and CDR2 SMNVEV (reference sequence). CDR3 size: 15 residues. The CDR3 region is CASTPGTGYTGELFF. The CDR3 DNA follows: TGTGCCAGCACCCCCGGGACAGGGTACACCGGGGAGCTGTTTTTT.

There are a few counts of this clone. J is TRBJ1-5 and V is TRBV6-5, with D hard to call. V lost 6 bases, J lost 4 bases, and 13 bases lay in between. CDR1 is MNHEY and CDR2 is SVGAGI in the germline V gene. This CDR3 spans 14 amino acids. The CDR3 sequence is CASSPGRSNQPQHF. CDR3 sequence (DNA): TGTGCCAGCAGCCCAGGACGATCAAATCAGCCCCAGCATTTT.

This rearrangement joins TRBV28 to TRBJ2-5, with D perhaps assigned TRBD1 or TRBD2 (5 bases each). The end of the DNA is better explained by TRBJ2-7, so the J call may be wrong. The CDR3 contains 15 residues. Per germline, CDR1 MDHEN and CDR2 SYDVKM. In DNA, the CDR3 is TGTGCCAGCAGTTCCGACGGGACGGAGCTATACGAGCAGTACTTC. The encoded protein is CASSSDGTELYEQYF.

The chain carries TRBV7-3 and TRBJ2-1; TRBD2 matches 10 bases. The J segment lost 12 bases and the V segment lost 4 bases, leaving 9 bases of the junction unmatched. Germline V CDR1 and CDR2: SGHTA, FQGTGA. The CDR3 has 14 amino acids. The CDR3 loop is CASSSPAGGGRQFF. The CDR3 region has the DNA TGTGCCAGCAGCTCCCCAGCGGGAGGGGGACGGCAGTTCTTC.

V gene TRBV9 combines with J gene TRBJ2-1, with TRBD2 identical over 9 bases. Looked up from germline, CDR1 is SGDLS and CDR2 is YYNGEE. The CDR3 spans 18 residues. Trimming removed 3 bases from V and 0 bases from J; junction bases left unmatched: 10. The CDR3 DNA reads as TGTGCCAGCAGCGCGGGGACTAGCCGTTTTAACTCCTACAATGAGCAGTTCTTC. It codes for CASSAGTSRFNSYNEQFF. Complete variable domain (other parts from reference TRBV9 and TRBJ2-1): DSGVTQTPKHLITATGQRVTLRCSPRSGDLSVYWYQQSLDQGLQFLIQYYNGEERAKGNILERFSAQQFPDLHSELNLSSLELGDSALYFCASSAGTSRFNSYNEQFFGPGTRLTVL.

The CDR3 region has the DNA TGTGCCAGCAGTCCCACCCGGGGATCGTATGGCTACACCTTC. Translated, it gives CASSPTRGSYGYTF. The chain recombines TRBV27 with TRBJ1-2; D not resolved. Germline values: CDR1 MNHEY, CDR2 SMNVEV (reference sequence). The CDR3 length is 14 residues. V lost 5 bases to trimming and J lost 5 bases, with 15 bases between them.

The chain uses TRBV19 and TRBJ2-1, with TRBD2 identical over 9 bases. V lost 5 bases, J lost 3 bases, and 2 bases stayed unmatched. CDR3 length equals 14 residues. Germline assignment: CDR1 LNHDA and CDR2 SQIVND (reference sequence). The CDR3 is CASSPSGIYNEQFF. The CDR3 DNA sequence: TGTGCCAGTAGTCCTAGCGGGATCTACAATGAGCAGTTCTTC. The full variable domain, its missing parts supplied by reference TRBV19 and TRBJ2-1, is DGGITQSPKYLFRKEGQNVTLSCEQNLNHDAMYWYRQDPGQGLRLIYYSQIVNDFQKGDIAEGYSVSREKKESFPLTVTSAQKNPTAFYLCASSPSGIYNEQFFGPGTRLTVL.

The V call is TRBV9, the J call TRBJ1-3; a possible D gene is TRBD1 (6 bases). V was cut by 1 base and J by 2 bases, with 10 bases left in between. The length of the CDR3 is 15 residues. Germline loops: CDR1 SGDLS, CDR2 YYNGEE. CDR3 bases: TGTGCCAGCAGCGTATTACAGGGTACTGGAAACACCATATATTTT. It encodes CASSVLQGTGNTIYF.

V gene TRBV4-1 combines with J gene TRBJ2-5; TRBD2 matches at 9 bases. Germline CDR1 is MGHRA and CDR2 is YSYEKL. V dropped 0 bases and J dropped 2; count of bases not matched to a gene: 4. CDR3 length equals 16 residues. This CDR3 reads CASSQDRAGGQETQYF. CDR3 DNA: TGCGCCAGCAGCCAAGATCGAGCGGGAGGTCAAGAGACCCAGTACTTC.